This T cell receptor (beta chain) was sequenced during a study of T cells in Graves' hyperthyroidism and ophthalmopathy. V was pared by 4 bases and J by 0 bases, with 6 bases of the junction left unmatched. Per the germline V gene, CDR1 is MDHEN and CDR2 is SYDVKM. CDR3 size: 15 residues. Study-level findings and limits: Most clonotypes expanded in the thyroid (above 0.001) were also present in blood.

RNA transcripts served as the template for amplifying TCR beta CDR3 regions. HTBI primers were employed in a first-round RT-PCR of the TCR CDR3. From the multiplex PCR reads, TCRdb called clonotypes with MiXCR, one entry per CDR3 protein. Of around 250,000 distinct CDR3 sequences listed, approximately 15% are singletons. As concerns this clonotype: Its antigen is undetermined.

The gene calls are TRBV28 and TRBJ2-7, with 7 bases identical to TRBD1. The sequence derives from a woman aged 40-49 years with Graves' hyperthyroidism that later progressed to Graves' ophthalmopathy. Sequencing input: blood. DNA of the CDR3: TGTGCCAGCAGTTCCGGGACAGCGAACTCCTACGAGCAGTACTTC. As protein: CASSSGTANSYEQYF.